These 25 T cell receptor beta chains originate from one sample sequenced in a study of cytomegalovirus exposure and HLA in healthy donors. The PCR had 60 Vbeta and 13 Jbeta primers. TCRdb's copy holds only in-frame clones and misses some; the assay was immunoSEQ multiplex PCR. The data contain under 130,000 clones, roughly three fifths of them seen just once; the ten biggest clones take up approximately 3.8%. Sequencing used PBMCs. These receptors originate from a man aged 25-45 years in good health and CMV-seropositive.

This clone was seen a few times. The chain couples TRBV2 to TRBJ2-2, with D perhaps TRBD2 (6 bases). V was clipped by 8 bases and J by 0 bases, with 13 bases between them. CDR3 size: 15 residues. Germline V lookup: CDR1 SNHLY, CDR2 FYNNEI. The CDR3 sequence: CASASSGANTGELFF. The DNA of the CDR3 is TGTGCCAGCGCTTCATCGGGAGCGAACACCGGGGAGCTGTTTTTT. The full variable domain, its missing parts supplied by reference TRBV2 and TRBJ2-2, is EPEVTQTPSHQVTQMGQEVILRCVPISNHLYFYWYRQILGQKVEFLVSFYNNEISEKSEIFDDQFSVERPDGSNFTLKIRSTKLEDSAMYFCASASSGANTGELFFGEGSRLTVL.

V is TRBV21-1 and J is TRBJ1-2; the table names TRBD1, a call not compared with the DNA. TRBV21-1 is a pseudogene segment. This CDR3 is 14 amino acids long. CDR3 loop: CASKRRDRDYGYTF. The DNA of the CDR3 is TGTGCCAGCAAAAGGAGAGACAGGGACTATGGCTACACCTTC.

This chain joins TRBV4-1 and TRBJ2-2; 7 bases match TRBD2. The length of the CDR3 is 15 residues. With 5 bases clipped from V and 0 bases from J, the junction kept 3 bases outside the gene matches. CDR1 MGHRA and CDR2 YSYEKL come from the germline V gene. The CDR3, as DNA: TGCGCCAGCAGCGGTAGCGGGCCGAACACCGGGGAGCTGTTTTTT. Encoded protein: CASSGSGPNTGELFF.

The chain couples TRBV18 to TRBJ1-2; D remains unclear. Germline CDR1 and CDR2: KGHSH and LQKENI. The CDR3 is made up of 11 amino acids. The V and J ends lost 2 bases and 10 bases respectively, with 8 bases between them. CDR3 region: CASSPSIDYTF. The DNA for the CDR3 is TGTGCCAGCTCACCATCTATTGACTACACCTTC.

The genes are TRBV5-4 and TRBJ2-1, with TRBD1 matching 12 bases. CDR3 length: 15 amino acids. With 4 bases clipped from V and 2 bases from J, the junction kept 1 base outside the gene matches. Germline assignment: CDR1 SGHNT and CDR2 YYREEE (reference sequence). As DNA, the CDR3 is TGTGCCAGCAGCGGGACAGGGGGCCCCTACAATGAGCAGTTCTTC. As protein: CASSGTGGPYNEQFF.

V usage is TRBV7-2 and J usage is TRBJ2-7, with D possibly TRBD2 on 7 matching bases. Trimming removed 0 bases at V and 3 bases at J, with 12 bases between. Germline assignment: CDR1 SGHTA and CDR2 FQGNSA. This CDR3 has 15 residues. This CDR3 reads CASSLAAGAGYEQYF. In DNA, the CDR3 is TGTGCCAGCAGCTTAGCGGCGGGGGCCGGCTACGAGCAGTACTTC.

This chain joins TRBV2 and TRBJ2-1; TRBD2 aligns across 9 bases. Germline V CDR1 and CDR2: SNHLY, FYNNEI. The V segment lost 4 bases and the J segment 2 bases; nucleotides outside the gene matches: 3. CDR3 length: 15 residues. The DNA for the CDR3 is TGTGCCAGCAGTGTGGGCGGGGGGGCCTACAATGAGCAGTTCTTC. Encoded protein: CASSVGGGAYNEQFF.

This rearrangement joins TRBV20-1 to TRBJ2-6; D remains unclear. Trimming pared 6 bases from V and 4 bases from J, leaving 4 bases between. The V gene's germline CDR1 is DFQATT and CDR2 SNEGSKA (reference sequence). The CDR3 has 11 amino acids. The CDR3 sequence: CSARGANVLTF. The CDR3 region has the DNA TGCAGTGCCCGGGGGGCCAACGTCCTGACTTTC.

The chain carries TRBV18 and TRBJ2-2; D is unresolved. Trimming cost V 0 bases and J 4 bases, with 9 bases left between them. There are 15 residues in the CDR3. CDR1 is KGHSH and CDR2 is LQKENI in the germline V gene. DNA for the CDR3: TGTGCCAGCTCACCACCGAGTAGCCCCACCGGGGAGCTGTTTTTT. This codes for CASSPPSSPTGELFF.

The CDR3 bases are TGTGCCAGCAGCTTAGCGTTCCAAGAGACCCAGTACTTC. It codes for CASSLAFQETQYF. This chain connects TRBV7-3 to TRBJ2-5; D is unresolved. The germline CDR1 and CDR2 sequences are SGHTA and FQGTGA. The CDR3 contains 13 residues. V lost 2 bases and J lost 1, with 5 bases in between.

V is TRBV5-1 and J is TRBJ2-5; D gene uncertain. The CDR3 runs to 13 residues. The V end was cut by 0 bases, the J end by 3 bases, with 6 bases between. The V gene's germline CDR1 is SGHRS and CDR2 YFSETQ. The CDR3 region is CASSLVLKETQYF. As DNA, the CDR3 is TGCGCCAGCAGCTTGGTACTTAAAGAGACCCAGTACTTC.

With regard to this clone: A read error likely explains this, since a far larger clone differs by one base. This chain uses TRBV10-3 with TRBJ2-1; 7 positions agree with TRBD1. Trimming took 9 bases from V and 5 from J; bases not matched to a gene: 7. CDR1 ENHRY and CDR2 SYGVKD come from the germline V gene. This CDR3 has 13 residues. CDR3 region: CAIRTGSDNEQFF. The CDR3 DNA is TGTGCCATTAGGACAGGTTCCGACAATGAGCAGTTCTTC.

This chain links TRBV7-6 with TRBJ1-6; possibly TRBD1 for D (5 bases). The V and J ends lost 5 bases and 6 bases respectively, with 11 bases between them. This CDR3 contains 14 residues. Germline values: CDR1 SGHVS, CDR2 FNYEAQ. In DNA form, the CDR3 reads TGTGCCAGCAGCCCCGGGACTTCTAATTCACCCCTCCACTTT. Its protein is CASSPGTSNSPLHF.

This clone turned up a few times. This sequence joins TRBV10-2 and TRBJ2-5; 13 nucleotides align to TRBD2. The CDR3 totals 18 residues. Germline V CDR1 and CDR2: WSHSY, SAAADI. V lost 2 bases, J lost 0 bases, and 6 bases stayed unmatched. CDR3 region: CASSEKLAGGNYQETQYF. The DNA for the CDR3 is TGCGCCAGCAGTGAGAAACTAGCGGGGGGGAACTACCAAGAGACCCAGTACTTC.

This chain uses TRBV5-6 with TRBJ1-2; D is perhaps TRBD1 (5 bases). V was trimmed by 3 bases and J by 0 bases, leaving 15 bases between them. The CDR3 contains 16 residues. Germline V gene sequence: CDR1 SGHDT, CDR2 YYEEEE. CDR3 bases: TGTGCCAGCAGCTCCCTACAGGTGACAGCTAACTATGGCTACACCTTC. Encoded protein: CASSSLQVTANYGYTF.

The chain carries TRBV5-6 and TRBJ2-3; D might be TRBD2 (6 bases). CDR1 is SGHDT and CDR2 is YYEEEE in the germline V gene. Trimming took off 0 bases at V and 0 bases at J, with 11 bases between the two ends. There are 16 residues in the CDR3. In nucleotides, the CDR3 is TGTGCCAGCAGCTTGGCTAGCGTCTCGAGCACAGATACGCAGTATTTT. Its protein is CASSLASVSSTDTQYF.

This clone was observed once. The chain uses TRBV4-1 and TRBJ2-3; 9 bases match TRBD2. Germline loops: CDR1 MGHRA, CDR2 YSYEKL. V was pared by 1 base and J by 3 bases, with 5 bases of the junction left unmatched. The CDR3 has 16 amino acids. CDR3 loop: CASSQADSGGTDTQYF. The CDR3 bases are TGCGCCAGCAGCCAAGCGGATAGCGGGGGTACAGATACGCAGTATTTT.

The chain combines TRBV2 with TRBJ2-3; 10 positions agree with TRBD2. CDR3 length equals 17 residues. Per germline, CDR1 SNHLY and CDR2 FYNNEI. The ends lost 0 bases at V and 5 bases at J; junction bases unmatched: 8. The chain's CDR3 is CASSEARAGGLRDTQYF. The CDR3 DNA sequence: TGTGCCAGCAGTGAAGCGCGAGCGGGGGGGCTTAGAGATACGCAGTATTTT.

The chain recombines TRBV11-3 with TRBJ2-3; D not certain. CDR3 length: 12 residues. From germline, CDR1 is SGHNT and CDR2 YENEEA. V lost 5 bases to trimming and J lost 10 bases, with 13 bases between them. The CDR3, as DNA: TGTGCCAGCAGCCTATCCCTGGGCCCGCAGTATTTT. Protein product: CASSLSLGPQYF.

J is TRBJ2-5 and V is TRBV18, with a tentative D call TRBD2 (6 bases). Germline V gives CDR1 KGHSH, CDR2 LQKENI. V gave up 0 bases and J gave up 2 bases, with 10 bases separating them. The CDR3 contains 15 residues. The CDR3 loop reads CASSPPGGRQETQYF. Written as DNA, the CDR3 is TGTGCCAGCTCACCACCGGGGGGTAGGCAAGAGACCCAGTACTTC.

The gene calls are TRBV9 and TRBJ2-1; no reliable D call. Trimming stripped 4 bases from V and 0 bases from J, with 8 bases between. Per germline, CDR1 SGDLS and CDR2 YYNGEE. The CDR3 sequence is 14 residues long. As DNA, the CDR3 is TGTGCCAGCAGCTCCGACATCTCCTACAATGAGCAGTTCTTC. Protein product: CASSSDISYNEQFF.

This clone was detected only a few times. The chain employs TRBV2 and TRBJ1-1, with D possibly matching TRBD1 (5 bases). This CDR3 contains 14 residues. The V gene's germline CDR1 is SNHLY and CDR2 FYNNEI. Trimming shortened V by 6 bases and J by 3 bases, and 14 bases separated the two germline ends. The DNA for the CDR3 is TGTGCCAGCAGAGGGGTCTCAACGGACACTGAAGCTTTCTTT. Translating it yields CASRGVSTDTEAFF.

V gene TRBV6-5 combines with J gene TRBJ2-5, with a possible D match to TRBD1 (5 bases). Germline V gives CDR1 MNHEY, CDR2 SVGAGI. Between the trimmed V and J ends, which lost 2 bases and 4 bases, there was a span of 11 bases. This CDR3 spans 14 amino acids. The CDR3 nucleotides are TGTGCCAGCAGTTACAAGGGGCGCGGAGAGACCCAGTACTTC. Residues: CASSYKGRGETQYF.

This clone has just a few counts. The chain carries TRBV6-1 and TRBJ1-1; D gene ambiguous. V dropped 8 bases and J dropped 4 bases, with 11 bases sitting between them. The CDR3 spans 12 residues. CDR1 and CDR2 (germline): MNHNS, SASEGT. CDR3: CASQAAGTEAFF. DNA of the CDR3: TGTGCCAGCCAAGCGGCGGGCACTGAAGCTTTCTTT.

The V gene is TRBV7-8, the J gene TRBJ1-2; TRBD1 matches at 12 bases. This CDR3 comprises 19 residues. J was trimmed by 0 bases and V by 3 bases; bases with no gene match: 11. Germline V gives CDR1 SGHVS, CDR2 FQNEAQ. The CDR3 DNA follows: TGTGCCAGCAGCTTCGGGACAGGGGGCGACCTCGACCCTAACTATGGCTACACCTTC. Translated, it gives CASSFGTGGDLDPNYGYTF.